These 14 T cell receptor beta chains originate from one sample sequenced in a study of cytomegalovirus exposure and HLA in healthy donors. It was with 60 Vbeta and 13 Jbeta primers that the PCR ran. Using immunoSEQ multiplex PCR, the repertoire was profiled, and TCRdb retains in-frame clones only, with some absent. The table lists some 110,000 clones, more than 65% of them singletons. Sequenced: PBMCs. The receptors were sampled from a boy aged 5-17 years in good health and CMV-seronegative.

This rearrangement joins TRBV10-1 to TRBJ2-7; 12 bases line up with TRBD2. This CDR3 is 17 amino acids long. The V segment lost 6 bases and the J segment 5 bases; nucleotides outside the gene matches: 14. CDR1 is WNHNN and CDR2 is SYGVQD in the germline V gene (reference sequence). CDR3 amino acids: CASRGLAGGLVLDEQYF. CDR3 DNA: TGCGCCAGCAGAGGTCTAGCGGGGGGGCTGGTATTGGACGAGCAGTACTTC.

The rearrangement joins TRBV18 to TRBJ2-5; 9 nucleotides match TRBD2. The CDR3 spans 15 residues. The V gene end was trimmed by 0 bases and the J gene end by 5 bases; junction bases not matched to a gene: 4. Germline CDR1 is KGHSH and CDR2 is LQKENI. In DNA, the CDR3 is TGTGCCAGCTCACCACCACGCGGGGGGGAGGAGACCCAGTACTTC. Residues: CASSPPRGGEETQYF.

The rearrangement joins TRBV6-6 to TRBJ1-1; D unresolved. CDR3 size: 14 residues. Germline-derived CDR1 and CDR2 are MNHNY and SVGAGI (reference sequence). V dropped 5 bases and J dropped 3 bases, with 13 bases sitting between them. The CDR3 reads CASSPSAGHTEAFF. The CDR3 DNA sequence: TGTGCCAGCAGTCCCTCGGCGGGCCACACTGAAGCTTTCTTT.

The CDR3: CASTLGGAPYNEQFF. CDR3 coding DNA: TGTGCCAGCACCTTAGGGGGGGCCCCGTACAATGAGCAGTTCTTC. The chain is built from TRBV6-6 and TRBJ2-1; D is perhaps TRBD2 (7 bases). Germline assignment: CDR1 MNHNY and CDR2 SVGAGI (reference sequence). The CDR3 extends over 15 amino acids. V lost 7 bases, J lost 4 bases, and 17 bases lay in between.

This chain connects TRBV4-1 to TRBJ2-3, with 8 nucleotides matching TRBD2. Germline V CDR1 and CDR2: MGHRA, YSYEKL. The ends lost 4 bases at V and 2 bases at J; junction bases unmatched: 14. CDR3 length: 18 residues. CDR3 nucleotide sequence: TGCGCCAGCAGCCTACCCCCAAGGATAGCGGGGACCACAGATACGCAGTATTTT. This gives the protein CASSLPPRIAGTTDTQYF.

This chain links TRBV5-1 with TRBJ1-1, with D uncertain. CDR1 and CDR2 (germline): SGHRS, YFSETQ. Trimming stripped 6 bases from V and 1 base from J, with 13 bases between. The CDR3 consists of 14 residues. The CDR3 DNA sequence: TGCGCCAGCACCAATTACGCGGGGAACACTGAAGCTTTCTTT. Protein: CASTNYAGNTEAFF.

The chain joins TRBV18 to TRBJ1-1; D remains unclear. This CDR3 is 17 amino acids long. Germline V gene sequence: CDR1 KGHSH, CDR2 LQKENI. The V end lost 6 bases, the J end lost 4 bases, and 24 bases lay between the germline ends. As DNA, the CDR3 is TGTGCCAGCTCCGCTGGAATCCTAACGGAAACGGGCACTGAAGCTTTCTTT. Amino acids: CASSAGILTETGTEAFF.

The V gene is TRBV29-1, the J gene TRBJ1-5, with TRBD1 as a possible D gene (6 bases). Germline CDR1 SQVTM, CDR2 ANQGSEA. CDR3 length: 16 amino acids. V dropped 2 bases and J dropped 5 bases, with 19 bases sitting between them. The CDR3 region has the DNA TGCAGCGTTGAACGTAATTCCAGGGGTCGGGATCAGCCCCAGCATTTT. Amino acid sequence: CSVERNSRGRDQPQHF.

This chain joins TRBV4-1 and TRBJ2-3; possible D gene TRBD1, 5 bases. Looked up from germline, CDR1 is MGHRA and CDR2 is YSYEKL. V lost 3 bases and J 5 bases, leaving 12 bases between the germline ends. The CDR3 has 14 residues. The DNA of the CDR3 is TGCGCCAGCAGCCAGGGGCCCTCGGTAGATACGCAGTATTTT. This translates into CASSQGPSVDTQYF.

The chain joins TRBV6-6 to TRBJ1-1; D remains ambiguous. This CDR3 region has 13 residues. The germline V gene has CDR1 MNHNY and CDR2 SVGAGI (reference sequence). Trimming took off 6 bases at V and 10 bases at J, with 18 bases between the two ends. CDR3 DNA: TGTGCCAGCAGCCTAAGGGAGCCCCCTCCAGCTTTCTTT. Its protein product is CASSLREPPPAFF.

This clone has only a few counts. The chain links TRBV6-6 to TRBJ2-3, with 8 nucleotides matching TRBD1. The CDR3 covers 15 residues. The V gene's germline CDR1 is MNHNY and CDR2 SVGAGI (reference sequence). V shed 4 bases, J shed 1 base, and the junction held 4 bases outside the gene matches. This CDR3 is CASSWTGSGTDTQYF. The CDR3 nucleotides read TGTGCCAGCAGTTGGACAGGGTCTGGCACAGATACGCAGTATTTT.

There are a few counts of this clone. This chain connects TRBV27 to TRBJ1-2, with D perhaps matching TRBD1 (6 bases). The CDR3 is 13 amino acids. The V end lost 5 bases, the J end lost 2 bases, and 9 bases lay between the germline ends. In germline, CDR1 is MNHEY, CDR2 SMNVEV (reference sequence). This CDR3 reads CASSLQGNYGYTF. As DNA, the CDR3 is TGTGCCAGCAGTCTACAGGGAAACTATGGCTACACCTTC.

The CDR3 region is CASSEAWAALAKNIQYF. The CDR3 DNA follows: TGTGCCAGCAGTGAAGCGTGGGCAGCTCTAGCCAAAAACATTCAGTACTTC. The chain employs TRBV2 and TRBJ2-4, with unresolved D. Trimming left V 0 bases short and J 0 bases short, with 12 bases between. The germline CDR1 and CDR2 sequences are SNHLY and FYNNEI. The CDR3 runs to 17 residues.

The CDR3 nucleotides read TGTGCCAGCAGCTTAGGGGGACAGGGTGTCAAAAACATTCAGTACTTC. Encoded protein: CASSLGGQGVKNIQYF. This chain links TRBV7-2 with TRBJ2-4; 9 positions agree with TRBD1. V lost 1 base, J lost 3 bases, and 4 bases stayed unmatched. CDR3 length: 16 residues. Germline assignment: CDR1 SGHTA and CDR2 FQGNSA.